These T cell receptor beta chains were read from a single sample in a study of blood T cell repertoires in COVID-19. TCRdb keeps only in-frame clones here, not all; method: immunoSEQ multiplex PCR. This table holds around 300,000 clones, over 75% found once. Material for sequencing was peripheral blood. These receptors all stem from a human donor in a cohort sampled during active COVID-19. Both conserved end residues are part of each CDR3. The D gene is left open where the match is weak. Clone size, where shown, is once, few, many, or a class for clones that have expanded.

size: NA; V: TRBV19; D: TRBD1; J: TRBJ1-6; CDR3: CASSNDRGNSPLHF; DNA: TGTGCCAGTAGTAACGACAGGGGTAATTCACCCCTCCACTTT
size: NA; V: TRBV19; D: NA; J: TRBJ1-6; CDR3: CASSIDSSYNSPLHF; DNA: TGTGCCAGTAGTATTGATAGCTCCTATAATTCACCCCTCCACTTT
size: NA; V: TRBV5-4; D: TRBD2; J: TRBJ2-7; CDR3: CASSASGGLSYEQYF; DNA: TGTGCCAGCAGCGCGAGCGGGGGGCTCTCCTACGAGCAGTACTTC
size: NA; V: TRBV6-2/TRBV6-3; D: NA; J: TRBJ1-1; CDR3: CASSQDRPNTEAFF; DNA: TGTGCCAGCAGTCAAGACAGGCCCAACACTGAAGCTTTCTTT
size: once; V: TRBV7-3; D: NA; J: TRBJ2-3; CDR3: CASSPERDVNTQYF; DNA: TGTGCCAGCAGCCCGGAGAGGGATGTGAATACGCAGTATTTT
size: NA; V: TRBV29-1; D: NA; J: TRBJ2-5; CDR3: CSVSGDRNHQETQYF; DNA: TGCAGCGTCAGCGGGGACAGGAACCACCAAGAGACCCAGTACTTC
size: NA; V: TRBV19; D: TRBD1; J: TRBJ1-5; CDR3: CASSISTGKGQMANQPQHF; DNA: TGTGCCAGTAGTATCTCAACAGGTAAGGGACAGATGGCAAATCAGCCCCAGCATTTT
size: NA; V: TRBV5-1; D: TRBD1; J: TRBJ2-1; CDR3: CASSLRDSSYNEQFF; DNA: TGCGCCAGCAGCTTGAGGGACAGCTCCTACAATGAGCAGTTCTTC
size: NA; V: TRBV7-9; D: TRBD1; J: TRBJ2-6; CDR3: CASSSDRGLFGANVLTF; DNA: TGTGCCAGCAGCTCCGACAGGGGGCTCTTTGGGGCCAACGTCCTGACTTTC
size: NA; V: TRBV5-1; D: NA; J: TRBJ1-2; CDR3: CASSLTAGGYTF; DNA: TGCGCCAGCAGCTTGACGGCCGGGGGCTACACCTTC
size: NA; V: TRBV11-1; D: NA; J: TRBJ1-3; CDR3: CASSAQGLSGNTIYF; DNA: TGTGCCAGCAGCGCCCAGGGGCTGTCTGGAAACACCATATATTTT
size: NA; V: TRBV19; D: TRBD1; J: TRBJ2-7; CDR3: CASSSAPGQGSEQYF; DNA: TGTGCCAGTAGTTCAGCCCCGGGACAGGGGTCCGAGCAGTACTTC
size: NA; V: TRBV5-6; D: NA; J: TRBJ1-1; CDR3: CASSPARRTEAFF; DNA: TGTGCCAGCAGCCCCGCCAGGCGCACTGAAGCTTTCTTT
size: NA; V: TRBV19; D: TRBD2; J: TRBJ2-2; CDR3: CATKRSGETGELFF; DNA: TGTGCCACCAAACGTAGCGGGGAAACCGGGGAGCTGTTTTTT
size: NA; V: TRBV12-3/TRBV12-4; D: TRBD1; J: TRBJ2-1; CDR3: CASSGPGDRFFF; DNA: TGTGCCAGCAGTGGTCCCGGGGACAGGTTTTTCTTC
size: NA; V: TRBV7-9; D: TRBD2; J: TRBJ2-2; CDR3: CASRAGGKNTGELFF; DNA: TGTGCCAGCAGGGCGGGGGGCAAGAACACCGGGGAGCTGTTTTTT
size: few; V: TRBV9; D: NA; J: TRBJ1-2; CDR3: CASSPFNYGYTF; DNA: TGTGCCAGCAGCCCCTTTAACTATGGCTACACCTTC
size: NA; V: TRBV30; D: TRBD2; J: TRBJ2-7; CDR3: CAWTSGGYEQYF; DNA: TGTGCCTGGACCAGCGGGGGTTACGAGCAGTACTTC
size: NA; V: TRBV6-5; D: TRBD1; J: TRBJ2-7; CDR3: CASREGQGFVDEQYF; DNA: TGTGCCAGCAGGGAGGGACAGGGGTTTGTGGACGAGCAGTACTTC
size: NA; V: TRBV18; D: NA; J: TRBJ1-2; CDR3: CASSYYAGTNYGYTF; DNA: TGTGCCAGCTCCTATTACGCAGGTACTAACTATGGCTACACCTTC
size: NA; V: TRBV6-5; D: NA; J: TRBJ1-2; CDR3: CASSRDSLGGYTF; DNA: TGTGCCAGCAGTCGGGACTCTTTGGGAGGCTACACCTTC
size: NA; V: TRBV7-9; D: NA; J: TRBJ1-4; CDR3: CASSQGPPF; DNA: TGTGCCAGCAGCCAGGGTCCCCCTTTT
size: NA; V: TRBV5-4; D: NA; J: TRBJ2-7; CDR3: CASSASSLADEQYF; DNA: TGTGCCAGCAGCGCCAGCAGCTTGGCGGACGAGCAGTACTTC
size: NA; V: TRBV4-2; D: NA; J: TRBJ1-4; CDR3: CASSQDRAATNEKLFF; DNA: TGTGCCAGCAGCCAAGACCGAGCCGCAACTAATGAAAAACTGTTTTTT
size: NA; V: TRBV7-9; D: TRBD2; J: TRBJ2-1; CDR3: CASSLLAGPSYNEQFF; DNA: TGTGCCAGCAGCTTACTAGCGGGGCCATCCTACAATGAGCAGTTCTTC
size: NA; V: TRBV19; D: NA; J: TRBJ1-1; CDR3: CASSPMTGMITEAFF; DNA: TGTGCCAGTAGCCCAATGACAGGAATGATAACTGAAGCTTTCTTT
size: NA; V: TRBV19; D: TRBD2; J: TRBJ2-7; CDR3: CASSGGYEQYF; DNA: TGTGCCAGTTCGGGGGGGTACGAGCAGTACTTC
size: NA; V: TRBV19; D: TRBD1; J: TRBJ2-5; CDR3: CASSTYRDSQETQYF; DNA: TGTGCCAGTAGTACATACCGGGACAGCCAAGAGACCCAGTACTTC
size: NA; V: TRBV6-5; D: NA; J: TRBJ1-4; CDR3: CASSPGRLNEKLFF; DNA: TGTGCCAGCAGTCCCGGGAGGTTAAATGAAAAACTGTTTTTT
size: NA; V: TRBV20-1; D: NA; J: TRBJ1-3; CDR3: CSASTGQISGNTIYF; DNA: TGCAGTGCTAGTACCGGACAGATCTCTGGAAACACCATATATTTT
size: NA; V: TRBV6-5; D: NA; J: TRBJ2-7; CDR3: CASSLGQSPPYEQYF; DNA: TGTGCCAGCAGTCTCGGACAGAGTCCTCCCTACGAGCAGTACTTC
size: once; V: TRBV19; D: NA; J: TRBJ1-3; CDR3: CASKSPGSSGNTIYF; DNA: TGTGCCAGTAAATCCCCCGGGAGCTCTGGAAACACCATATATTTT
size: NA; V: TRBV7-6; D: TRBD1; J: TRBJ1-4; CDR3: CASSLAVIGTGTEKLFF; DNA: TGTGCCAGCAGCTTAGCAGTGATAGGGACAGGGACTGAAAAACTGTTTTTT
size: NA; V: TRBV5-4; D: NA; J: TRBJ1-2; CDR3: CASSLRDWNYGYTF; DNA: TGTGCCAGCAGCTTGCGGGACTGGAACTATGGCTACACCTTC
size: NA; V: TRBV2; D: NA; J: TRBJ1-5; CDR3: CASTPYNSNQPQHF; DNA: TGTGCCAGCACCCCCTATAATAGCAATCAGCCCCAGCATTTT
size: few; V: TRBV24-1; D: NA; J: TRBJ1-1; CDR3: CATRGGPMNTEAFF; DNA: TGTGCCACCAGGGGGGGACCAATGAACACTGAAGCTTTCTTT